Presented here are 8 T cell receptor beta chains from one specimen sequenced in a study of blood T cell repertoires in COVID-19. Using immunoSEQ multiplex PCR, the repertoire was profiled, and TCRdb retains in-frame clones only, with some absent. The sample records about 130,000 clones, around 81% being singletons. Sequencing was performed on peripheral blood. The receptor set was obtained from a woman aged 45-60 years with acute or convalescent COVID-19.

The rearrangement joins TRBV28 to TRBJ2-5; maybe TRBD1 (6 bases). Germline V gives CDR1 MDHEN, CDR2 SYDVKM. There are 16 residues in the CDR3. V was shortened by 6 bases and J by 5 bases, with 22 bases between the two germline ends. The CDR3 loop is CASSRRTVLLAETQYF. The CDR3 DNA sequence: TGTGCCAGCAGCCGAAGGACAGTGCTTTTGGCGGAGACCCAGTACTTC.

This clone was seen just once. This rearrangement joins TRBV5-5 to TRBJ1-1; 9 bases agree with TRBD1. The V and J ends lost 4 bases and 1 base, in that order; junction bases with no gene match: 5. Germline V gene lookup returns CDR1 SGHKS and CDR2 YYEKEE (reference sequence). CDR3 size: 15 residues. The CDR3 DNA reads TGTGCCAGCAGCCATCGGACAGGGGCGAACACTGAAGCTTTCTTT. Its protein is CASSHRTGANTEAFF.

J is TRBJ2-2 and V is TRBV11-2, with 10 positions matching TRBD1. CDR1 and CDR2 from the germline V gene are SGHAT and FQNNGV. With 5 bases clipped from V and 7 bases from J, the junction kept 7 bases outside the gene matches. There are 15 residues in the CDR3. The DNA of the CDR3 is TGTGCCAGCAGCGCGACAGGGGGCGAGGTCGGGGAGCTGTTTTTT. Protein: CASSATGGEVGELFF.

This sequence joins TRBV6-5 and TRBJ1-1; the match to TRBD1 covers 7 bases. Germline V CDR1 and CDR2: MNHEY, SVGAGI. The V and J ends lost 7 bases and 3 bases, in that order; junction bases with no gene match: 8. The CDR3 totals 14 residues. CDR3 DNA: TGTGCCAGCATTCCTCAGGGGGTGTACACTGAAGCTTTCTTT. It encodes CASIPQGVYTEAFF.

The sample holds one count of this clone. The V gene is TRBV3-1 (or the pseudogene TRBV3-2), the J gene TRBJ2-2; TRBD2 agrees at 11 bases. The trim removed 4 bases at V and 7 bases at J, leaving 2 bases unmatched. Germline V gives CDR1 LGHDT, CDR2 YNNKEL (reference sequence). The CDR3 length is 14 residues. The CDR3 DNA follows: TGTGCCAGCAGCCTTCTAGCGGGGGGCGGGGAGCTGTTTTTT. It is translated as CASSLLAGGGELFF.

This sequence joins TRBV6-2 or TRBV6-3 and TRBJ1-1; D is perhaps TRBD1 (5 bases). Germline V gene sequence: CDR1 MNHEY, CDR2 SVGEGT. The CDR3 has 16 amino acids. V lost 6 bases, J lost 4 bases, and 21 bases lay in between. The CDR3 sequence: CASSLQAEGMATEAFF. DNA for the CDR3: TGTGCCAGCAGCTTACAGGCGGAGGGGATGGCCACTGAAGCTTTCTTT.

The CDR3 nucleotides are TGTGCCAGCTCAACCGGGACTGCCCACACCGGGGAGCTGTTTTTT. Its translation is CASSTGTAHTGELFF. J is TRBJ2-2 and V is TRBV18; tentatively, D is TRBD2 (6 bases). The CDR3 is 15 residues long. CDR1 KGHSH and CDR2 LQKENI come from the germline V gene. With 5 bases removed from V and 3 bases from J, the gap between germline ends came to 13 bases.

V gene TRBV4-1 combines with J gene TRBJ1-3, with no clear D. The CDR3 runs to 16 residues. Germline loops: CDR1 MGHRA, CDR2 YSYEKL. The germline V and J ends were trimmed by 0 bases and 4 bases, with 13 bases remaining between them. The CDR3 region is CASSQDRSPDGNTIYF. The DNA of the CDR3 is TGCGCCAGCAGCCAAGATAGGAGCCCCGACGGAAACACCATATATTTT.